This T cell receptor beta chain came from a study of T cell changes during pregnancy in multiple sclerosis. TCRdb keeps only in-frame clones here, not all; method: immunoSEQ multiplex PCR. The data contain tens of thousands of clones, around 92% of them singletons. The TCR was taken from a female donor in good health, enrolled as a control in a pregnancy study. The sample was CD4+ T cells from peripheral blood mononuclear cells, taken after pregnancy.

This chain's CDR3 is CSAVDRGQGYGYTF. As DNA, the CDR3 is TGCAGCGCCGTGGACAGGGGGCAAGGTTATGGCTACACCTTC. The chain couples TRBV29-1 to TRBJ1-2, with TRBD1 matching over 11 bases. With 7 bases clipped from V and 5 bases from J, the junction kept 9 bases outside the gene matches. CDR3 length equals 14 residues. Germline V gives CDR1 SQVTM, CDR2 ANQGSEA.